This T cell receptor (beta chain) stems from a study of blood T cell repertoires in COVID-19. Study background: COVID-19 samples from acute and convalescent phases originated in the United States, Italy and Spain.

The germline V gene has CDR1 KGHDR and CDR2 SFDVKD. Trimming cost V 0 bases and J 0 bases; bases outside gene matches: 11. The CDR3 is 19 amino acids. Enrolled through a virtual design, the participants were between 18 and 89 years of age and came from about two dozen US areas. Assignment of participants to cohorts was predicated upon participant-reported clinical history. In the source study's methods: Scientists estimated how many nucleated cells there were by amplifying reference gene primers. Profiled with immunoSEQ multiplex PCR; TCRdb holds only in-frame clones, not every one. Clone size and the V and J calls come from that table; the DNA yielded D and trimming. The sample consists of some 200,000 clones, 75% to 90% of them appearing once.

V is TRBV24-1 and J is TRBJ2-3; 7 nucleotides align to TRBD1. Sequenced material: PBMCs or T cells enriched from blood (not recorded which). The source is a woman under 40 who had recovered from COVID-19. The CDR3 region has the DNA TGTGCCACCAGTGATTTGCCGGGGACAGCCCATCCTAGCACAGATACGCAGTATTTT. Protein product: CATSDLPGTAHPSTDTQYF.